These T cell receptor beta chains were read from a single sample in a study of T cell responses to AZD1222 COVID-19 vaccine. Method: immunoSEQ multiplex PCR; TCRdb's copy keeps in-frame clones and lacks some. Among over 100,000 clones listed, around 81% were seen once. The sample consisted of peripheral blood, taken on day 0 of AZD1222 vaccination. All receptors derive from an adult in good health. Each CDR3 is given with its conserved first and last residue. The D gene is left open where the match is weak. Only some rows state a clone size, as once, few, many or a class for expanded clones.

clone size: NA; J gene: TRBJ2-5; D gene: NA; V gene: TRBV18; CDR3 protein: CASSPGNAETQYF; CDR3 DNA: TGTGCCAGCTCACCGGGTAATGCCGAGACCCAGTACTTC
clone size: NA; J gene: TRBJ2-1; D gene: TRBD2; V gene: TRBV9; CDR3 protein: CASSATSTGLAANEQFF; CDR3 DNA: TGTGCCAGCAGCGCGACGAGCACCGGACTAGCGGCTAATGAGCAGTTCTTC
clone size: NA; J gene: TRBJ1-6; D gene: NA; V gene: TRBV28; CDR3 protein: CASRFTGTRYNSPLHF; CDR3 DNA: TGTGCCAGCAGGTTCACCGGGACAAGGTATAATTCACCCCTCCACTTT
clone size: NA; J gene: TRBJ1-1; D gene: TRBD1; V gene: TRBV29-1; CDR3 protein: CSAGGRGLAFF; CDR3 DNA: TGCAGCGCCGGGGGCAGGGGGCTTGCTTTCTTT
clone size: NA; J gene: TRBJ2-7; D gene: NA; V gene: TRBV25-1; CDR3 protein: CASRSPGPHSEQYF; CDR3 DNA: TGTGCCAGCAGAAGCCCGGGACCACATTCCGAGCAGTACTTC
clone size: NA; J gene: TRBJ2-3; D gene: NA; V gene: TRBV5-1; CDR3 protein: CASSLAGLVTDTQYF; CDR3 DNA: TGCGCCAGCAGCTTGGCGGGACTCGTCACAGATACGCAGTATTTT
clone size: NA; J gene: TRBJ2-1; D gene: TRBD2; V gene: TRBV7-9; CDR3 protein: CASSLVPSGGWDEQFF; CDR3 DNA: TGTGCCAGCAGCTTAGTACCCAGCGGGGGGTGGGATGAGCAGTTCTTC
clone size: NA; J gene: TRBJ1-4; D gene: NA; V gene: TRBV28; CDR3 protein: CASSLTPKKLFF; CDR3 DNA: TGTGCCAGCAGCCTAACACCTAAAAAACTGTTTTTT
clone size: NA; J gene: TRBJ2-5; D gene: NA; V gene: TRBV27; CDR3 protein: CASSITGETQYF; CDR3 DNA: TGTGCCAGCAGTATCACGGGGGAGACCCAGTACTTC
clone size: once; J gene: TRBJ2-1; D gene: NA; V gene: TRBV4-2; CDR3 protein: CASSQVGTGRRNNEQFF; CDR3 DNA: TGTGCCAGCAGCCAAGTGGGAACAGGGAGAAGAAACAATGAGCAGTTCTTC
clone size: NA; J gene: TRBJ1-1; D gene: TRBD1; V gene: TRBV5-6; CDR3 protein: CASSIRTGVPEAFF; CDR3 DNA: TGTGCCAGCAGCATACGGACAGGAGTCCCTGAAGCTTTCTTT
clone size: NA; J gene: TRBJ2-1; D gene: TRBD1; V gene: TRBV5-1; CDR3 protein: CASAPTNRGSIDEQFF; CDR3 DNA: TGCGCCAGCGCTCCGACAAACAGGGGATCTATCGATGAGCAGTTCTTC
clone size: NA; J gene: TRBJ1-5; D gene: NA; V gene: TRBV7-9; CDR3 protein: CASSRFSESGQPQHF; CDR3 DNA: TGTGCCAGCAGCCGATTTTCGGAGTCTGGACAGCCCCAGCATTTT
clone size: NA; J gene: TRBJ2-5; D gene: TRBD2; V gene: TRBV4-2; CDR3 protein: CASSQLAGGPQETQYF; CDR3 DNA: TGTGCCAGCAGCCAACTAGCGGGAGGGCCCCAAGAGACCCAGTACTTC
clone size: NA; J gene: TRBJ2-1; D gene: TRBD2; V gene: TRBV2; CDR3 protein: CASIPRLAGGLDEQFF; CDR3 DNA: TGTGCCAGCATTCCCAGACTAGCGGGGGGGCTTGATGAGCAGTTCTTC
clone size: NA; J gene: TRBJ2-7; D gene: NA; V gene: TRBV6-5; CDR3 protein: CASSYSTEQYF; CDR3 DNA: TGTGCCAGCAGTTACTCTACCGAGCAGTACTTC
clone size: NA; J gene: TRBJ1-5; D gene: TRBD1; V gene: TRBV27; CDR3 protein: CASSLRAGQRLNQPQHF; CDR3 DNA: TGTGCCAGCAGTTTAAGGGCGGGACAGAGACTCAATCAGCCCCAGCATTTT
clone size: NA; J gene: TRBJ1-5; D gene: NA; V gene: TRBV19; CDR3 protein: CASSTTGPGNQPQHF; CDR3 DNA: TGTGCCAGTAGTACGACAGGACCCGGCAATCAGCCCCAGCATTTT
clone size: NA; J gene: TRBJ2-7; D gene: TRBD2; V gene: TRBV5-1; CDR3 protein: CASSPGGAYEQYF; CDR3 DNA: TGCGCCAGCAGCCCCGGGGGGGCCTACGAGCAGTACTTC
clone size: NA; J gene: TRBJ1-5; D gene: NA; V gene: TRBV7-2; CDR3 protein: CASRLDSYSNQPQHF; CDR3 DNA: TGTGCCAGCAGACTGGACAGCTATAGCAATCAGCCCCAGCATTTT
clone size: NA; J gene: TRBJ2-6; D gene: NA; V gene: TRBV7-2; CDR3 protein: CASSFHSGANVLTF; CDR3 DNA: TGTGCCAGCAGCTTTCACTCTGGGGCCAACGTCCTGACTTTC
clone size: NA; J gene: TRBJ2-1; D gene: NA; V gene: TRBV10-3; CDR3 protein: CATAPVAGSYNEQFF; CDR3 DNA: TGTGCCACTGCTCCGGTTGCGGGATCCTACAATGAGCAGTTCTTC
clone size: NA; J gene: TRBJ2-7; D gene: TRBD2; V gene: TRBV5-1; CDR3 protein: CASSLASGSYEQYF; CDR3 DNA: TGCGCCAGCAGCTTGGCTAGCGGGAGCTACGAGCAGTACTTC
clone size: NA; J gene: TRBJ2-5; D gene: NA; V gene: TRBV2; CDR3 protein: CASTKEGGETQYF; CDR3 DNA: TGTGCCAGCACGAAGGAGGGTGGAGAGACCCAGTACTTC
clone size: NA; J gene: TRBJ2-7; D gene: NA; V gene: TRBV21-1; CDR3 protein: CASSSLQRGASKNEQYF; CDR3 DNA: TGTGCCAGCAGCTCACTCCAAAGGGGGGCGTCAAAGAACGAGCAGTACTTC
clone size: NA; J gene: TRBJ2-5; D gene: TRBD1; V gene: TRBV18; CDR3 protein: CASSLSTGSETQYF; CDR3 DNA: TGTGCCAGCTCACTATCGACAGGGTCGGAGACCCAGTACTTC
clone size: NA; J gene: TRBJ2-7; D gene: TRBD1; V gene: TRBV10-3; CDR3 protein: CATSTGANDEQYF; CDR3 DNA: TGTGCCACCTCGACAGGGGCTAACGACGAGCAGTACTTC
clone size: NA; J gene: TRBJ2-7; D gene: TRBD1; V gene: TRBV10-3; CDR3 protein: CAISGGTGIPEQYF; CDR3 DNA: TGTGCCATCAGTGGGGGGACAGGTATACCCGAGCAGTACTTC
clone size: NA; J gene: TRBJ1-2; D gene: NA; V gene: TRBV5-1; CDR3 protein: CASTLDLGRRYTF; CDR3 DNA: TGCGCCAGCACCCTCGATCTGGGCAGACGCTACACCTTC
clone size: NA; J gene: TRBJ1-1; D gene: TRBD1; V gene: TRBV19; CDR3 protein: CATEQGAGTEAFF; CDR3 DNA: TGTGCCACCGAACAGGGGGCGGGCACTGAAGCTTTCTTT
clone size: NA; J gene: TRBJ1-2; D gene: NA; V gene: TRBV24-1; CDR3 protein: CATSVGSFEGGYTF; CDR3 DNA: TGTGCCACCAGTGTAGGCAGCTTCGAAGGTGGCTACACCTTC
clone size: once; J gene: TRBJ1-5; D gene: NA; V gene: TRBV15; CDR3 protein: CATSRDRARQPQHF; CDR3 DNA: TGTGCCACCAGCAGAGACAGGGCGCGGCAGCCCCAGCATTTT
clone size: NA; J gene: TRBJ1-5; D gene: NA; V gene: TRBV3-1/TRBV3-2; CDR3 protein: CASSQGPSSGPQHF; CDR3 DNA: TGTGCCAGCAGCCAAGGCCCCTCCTCGGGGCCCCAGCATTTT
clone size: NA; J gene: TRBJ2-2; D gene: NA; V gene: TRBV27; CDR3 protein: CASSLSTTSGELFF; CDR3 DNA: TGTGCCAGCAGTTTATCGACAACAAGCGGGGAGCTGTTTTTT
clone size: NA; J gene: TRBJ1-1; D gene: NA; V gene: TRBV10-3; CDR3 protein: CAISESKGGDTEAFF; CDR3 DNA: TGTGCCATCAGTGAGTCGAAGGGGGGGGACACTGAAGCTTTCTTT
clone size: NA; J gene: TRBJ1-1; D gene: NA; V gene: TRBV6-5; CDR3 protein: CASNPGGNTEAFF; CDR3 DNA: TGTGCCAGCAACCCCGGGGGAAACACTGAAGCTTTCTTT
clone size: NA; J gene: TRBJ1-4; D gene: NA; V gene: TRBV28; CDR3 protein: CASSLWGRGQSVEKLFF; CDR3 DNA: TGTGCCAGCAGTTTATGGGGCCGGGGGCAATCAGTTGAAAAACTGTTTTTT
clone size: NA; J gene: TRBJ2-3; D gene: TRBD2; V gene: TRBV9; CDR3 protein: CASSFSGTTSTDTQYF; CDR3 DNA: TGTGCCAGCAGCTTTAGCGGGACGACGAGCACAGATACGCAGTATTTT
clone size: NA; J gene: TRBJ1-5; D gene: NA; V gene: TRBV5-1; CDR3 protein: CASSSRGGNQPQHF; CDR3 DNA: TGCGCCAGCAGCAGCAGGGGTGGCAATCAGCCCCAGCATTTT
clone size: NA; J gene: TRBJ1-3; D gene: NA; V gene: TRBV28; CDR3 protein: CASSLHAGNTIYF; CDR3 DNA: TGTGCCAGCAGTCTGCATGCTGGAAACACCATATATTTT
clone size: NA; J gene: TRBJ1-2; D gene: NA; V gene: TRBV7-9; CDR3 protein: CASSPNGNYGYTF; CDR3 DNA: TGTGCCAGCAGCCCTAACGGTAACTATGGCTACACCTTC
clone size: NA; J gene: TRBJ1-3; D gene: NA; V gene: TRBV28; CDR3 protein: CASSFAKTSGNTIYF; CDR3 DNA: TGTGCCAGCAGTTTCGCTAAAACATCTGGAAACACCATATATTTT
clone size: once; J gene: TRBJ1-2; D gene: TRBD1; V gene: TRBV5-5; CDR3 protein: CASSPGQPEPYGYTF; CDR3 DNA: TGTGCCAGCAGCCCGGGACAGCCAGAGCCCTATGGCTACACCTTC